This T cell receptor (beta chain) was recorded in a study of immune evolution from preneoplasia to lung adenocarcinoma. The assay was immunoSEQ multiplex PCR, and TCRdb's table has in-frame clones only and misses some. The sample lists 5,000 to 7,000 clones, approximately 86% occurring once. H&E slides confirmed each diagnosis, reviewed by two pathologists independently. Germline loops: CDR1 ENHRY, CDR2 SYGVKD. CDR3 size: 12 residues. V was cut by 2 bases and J by 8 bases, with 9 bases left in between. This clone was seen just once. The receptor was derived from a person aged 50-75 years with lung adenocarcinoma. The sequenced material came from FFPE invasive lung adenocarcinoma tissue. The chain combines TRBV10-3 with TRBJ1-2; D is uncertain. The CDR3 coding sequence is TGTGCCATCAGTGAGCCCGGGGAAGGCTACACCTTC. The encoded protein is CAISEPGEGYTF.